The rows below give T cell receptor beta chains drawn from one sample of a study of blood T cells in healthy people across ages. MiXCR, run by TCRdb on the 5' RACE reads, gives a single entry per CDR3 protein. The data contain almost 800,000 distinct CDR3 sequences, roughly 64% of them singletons. Material for sequencing was blood. These receptors were collected from a man aged 25-40 years in good health. CDR3s leave out the opening cysteine and the closing phenylalanine or tryptophan. D genes are given only for firm matches.

TRBJ2-3	TRBV21-1	.	ASSKVGSKDTQY
TRBJ2-5	TRBV10-3	TRBD2	AISPTSGGIQETQY
TRBJ1-1	TRBV6-5	.	ASSYVRDRAEAF
TRBJ1-2	TRBV3-1	.	ASSQDPPYGYT
TRBJ2-3	TRBV10-3	TRBD2	AISEGVGTSSTDTQY
TRBJ1-1	TRBV9	.	ASSRVTEAF
TRBJ1-1	TRBV29-1	TRBD1	SATTGPNTEAF
TRBJ1-2	TRBV7-9	.	ASSSPTGPLRAPNGYT
TRBJ2-7	TRBV7-9	TRBD1	ASSLEGTGLYEQY
.	TRBV20-1	.	SAAGASVWALTYEQY
TRBJ2-2	TRBV5-6	.	ASSLGVGTGTGELF
TRBJ2-1	TRBV20-1	.	SARDGVRGYEQF
TRBJ2-3	TRBV4-1	.	ASSQLARADTQY
TRBJ2-3	TRBV7-9	.	ASSSGNFPDTQY
TRBJ2-7	TRBV20-1	.	SATTPGTSYEQY
TRBJ1-2	TRBV11-1	.	ASSLGEGAYT
TRBJ2-3	TRBV5-6	.	ACSSVGTNTQY
TRBJ2-7	TRBV3-1	.	ASSQGLGQAYEQY
TRBJ2-5	TRBV20-1	.	SARPRTRMAETQY
TRBJ1-4	TRBV6-6	TRBD1	ASSSQGSEKLF
TRBJ2-7	TRBV29-1	.	SVDLPGLYEQY
TRBJ1-2	TRBV5-6	.	ASSRGGGNYGYT
TRBJ1-1	TRBV18	.	ASSQDSNTEAF
TRBJ2-7	TRBV7-9	TRBD1	ASSSIGQGDEQY
TRBJ2-1	TRBV7-2	TRBD2	ASSVEGRDEQF
TRBJ2-2	TRBV3-1	.	ASSQGPARTGELF
TRBJ2-1	TRBV5-1	TRBD1	ASSFRTGMDEQF
TRBJ2-1	TRBV2	.	ASSEISAEQF
TRBJ2-7	TRBV3-1	.	ASSQDKGYREQY
TRBJ2-3	TRBV27	TRBD1	ASSPTGQGVLDTQY
.	TRBV6-6	.	TSSYSRDEQY
TRBJ2-6	TRBV4-1	.	ASSQEPINYGANVLT
TRBJ2-1	TRBV5-1	TRBD2	ASSPPSGEYNEQF
TRBJ2-5	TRBV29-1	.	SVESLGLGEETQY
TRBJ2-5	TRBV7-9	TRBD2	ASSSTSGRDQETQY
TRBJ2-7	TRBV6-2/TRBV6-3	.	ASSFETGFYEQY
TRBJ2-3	TRBV21-1	.	ASSTTRKRDRRGLFTDTQY
TRBJ2-1	TRBV9	TRBD1	ASSVGDRVNEQF
TRBJ2-6	TRBV28	TRBD2	ASSYPSGSGANVLT
TRBJ2-1	TRBV20-1	.	SAKGLHNEQF
TRBJ2-3	TRBV10-3	TRBD2	AISESQTSGWDTQY
.	TRBV20-1	.	SAWTSYEQY
TRBJ2-5	TRBV4-2	.	ASSQDAAPNQETQY
TRBJ2-7	TRBV7-9	TRBD1	ASSSTGGLEQY
TRBJ1-2	TRBV20-1	.	SAREPLIGGYT
TRBJ2-4	TRBV6-2/TRBV6-3	.	ASSSGFAKNIQY
TRBJ2-7	TRBV11-2	TRBD2	ASSSLAGAHYYEQY